Listed below are T cell receptor beta chains from one sample, sequenced in a study of blood T cell repertoires in COVID-19. Produced via immunoSEQ multiplex PCR; TCRdb's table is partial and in-frame only. The table shows 200,000 to 250,000 clones, with approximately 80% occurring only once. Sequencing was carried out using PBMCs or T cells enriched from blood (not recorded which). The receptors were gathered from a man in his sixties who had recovered from COVID-19. Each CDR3 is given with its conserved first and last residue. The order of the fields is clone size, V gene, J gene, D gene, CDR3 protein, CDR3 DNA. D genes are given only for firm matches. Only some rows state a clone size, as once, few, many or a class for expanded clones.

clone size: NA
V gene: TRBV10-3
J gene: TRBJ1-1
D gene: NA
CDR3 protein: CAISAGGGVNTEAFF
CDR3 DNA: TGTGCCATCAGTGCCGGCGGGGGGGTGAACACTGAAGCTTTCTTT

clone size: NA
V gene: TRBV4-1
J gene: TRBJ1-4
D gene: NA
CDR3 protein: CASSQEGRAWEKLFF
CDR3 DNA: TGCGCCAGCAGCCAAGAAGGCAGGGCCTGGGAAAAACTGTTTTTT

clone size: NA
V gene: TRBV2
J gene: TRBJ2-7
D gene: NA
CDR3 protein: CASAPIPSYLSSYEQYF
CDR3 DNA: TGTGCCAGCGCACCCATCCCCAGTTACCTCAGCTCCTACGAGCAGTACTTC

clone size: NA
V gene: TRBV11-3
J gene: TRBJ2-7
D gene: TRBD1
CDR3 protein: CASSLDRQGGQGTYEQYF
CDR3 DNA: TGTGCCAGCAGCTTAGATCGGCAAGGGGGACAGGGGACCTACGAGCAGTACTTC

clone size: NA
V gene: TRBV9
J gene: TRBJ1-4
D gene: NA
CDR3 protein: CASSAGTAANEKLFF
CDR3 DNA: TGTGCCAGCAGCGCGGGGACTGCCGCTAATGAAAAACTGTTTTTT

clone size: NA
V gene: TRBV19
J gene: TRBJ1-1
D gene: TRBD1
CDR3 protein: CASRGTANTEAFF
CDR3 DNA: TGTGCCAGTAGGGGGACAGCTAACACTGAAGCTTTCTTT

clone size: few
V gene: TRBV19
J gene: TRBJ1-2
D gene: TRBD1
CDR3 protein: CASSLTGGGAYGYTF
CDR3 DNA: TGTGCCAGTAGTCTCACAGGGGGCGGTGCCTATGGCTACACCTTC

clone size: NA
V gene: TRBV19
J gene: TRBJ2-1
D gene: NA
CDR3 protein: CASSYRVFTYNEQFF
CDR3 DNA: TGTGCCAGTAGTTACAGGGTTTTCACCTACAATGAGCAGTTCTTC

clone size: NA
V gene: TRBV5-6
J gene: TRBJ2-7
D gene: TRBD2
CDR3 protein: CASSPAGGYEQYF
CDR3 DNA: TGTGCCAGCAGCCCCGCGGGGGGCTACGAGCAGTACTTC

clone size: NA
V gene: TRBV3-1/TRBV3-2
J gene: TRBJ1-4
D gene: NA
CDR3 protein: CASSQAEKLFF
CDR3 DNA: TGTGCCAGCAGCCAAGCAGAAAAACTGTTTTTT

clone size: NA
V gene: TRBV10-1
J gene: TRBJ2-1
D gene: TRBD1
CDR3 protein: CASSDWGVQGTRNEQFF
CDR3 DNA: TGCGCCAGCAGTGATTGGGGCGTACAGGGGACGCGCAATGAGCAGTTCTTC

clone size: NA
V gene: TRBV5-1
J gene: TRBJ1-1
D gene: TRBD1
CDR3 protein: CASSLRTGRATEAFF
CDR3 DNA: TGCGCCAGCAGCCTAAGGACAGGGCGGGCCACTGAAGCTTTCTTT

clone size: NA
V gene: TRBV5-6
J gene: TRBJ2-7
D gene: TRBD1
CDR3 protein: CASSPTGNEQYF
CDR3 DNA: TGTGCCAGCAGCCCGACAGGGAACGAGCAGTACTTC

clone size: once
V gene: TRBV6-2/TRBV6-3
J gene: TRBJ2-1
D gene: NA
CDR3 protein: CASSPWGHEQFF
CDR3 DNA: TGTGCCAGCAGTCCCTGGGGGCATGAGCAGTTCTTC

clone size: NA
V gene: TRBV15
J gene: TRBJ2-5
D gene: TRBD2
CDR3 protein: CATTTSYQETQYF
CDR3 DNA: TGTGCCACCACGACTAGCTACCAAGAGACCCAGTACTTC

clone size: NA
V gene: TRBV3-1/TRBV3-2
J gene: TRBJ1-1
D gene: TRBD1
CDR3 protein: CASSQDGRGTEAFF
CDR3 DNA: TGTGCCAGCAGCCAAGATGGCAGGGGGACTGAAGCTTTCTTT

clone size: few
V gene: TRBV5-1
J gene: TRBJ1-2
D gene: TRBD1
CDR3 protein: CASSLEGTANYGYTF
CDR3 DNA: TGCGCCAGCAGCTTGGAAGGGACAGCTAACTATGGCTACACCTTC

clone size: NA
V gene: TRBV18
J gene: TRBJ1-1
D gene: TRBD1
CDR3 protein: CASSTRDRTLPGPNTEAFF
CDR3 DNA: TGTGCCAGCTCCACCCGGGACAGGACACTACCGGGGCCGAACACTGAAGCTTTCTTT

clone size: NA
V gene: TRBV11-2
J gene: TRBJ2-7
D gene: NA
CDR3 protein: CASSNTRTVNSYEQYF
CDR3 DNA: TGTGCCAGCAGTAATACCAGGACAGTGAACTCCTACGAGCAGTACTTC

clone size: NA
V gene: TRBV19
J gene: TRBJ2-2
D gene: TRBD1
CDR3 protein: CAGGRTGDTGELFF
CDR3 DNA: TGTGCCGGAGGAAGGACAGGGGACACCGGGGAGCTGTTTTTT

clone size: NA
V gene: TRBV2
J gene: TRBJ1-5
D gene: NA
CDR3 protein: CASSPPQAQNQPQHF
CDR3 DNA: TGTGCCAGCAGTCCCCCCCAGGCCCAAAATCAGCCCCAGCATTTT

clone size: NA
V gene: TRBV20-1
J gene: TRBJ1-5
D gene: TRBD1
CDR3 protein: CSASSEPGQGREPQHF
CDR3 DNA: TGCAGTGCTAGTTCAGAACCGGGACAGGGAAGGGAGCCCCAGCATTTT

clone size: NA
V gene: TRBV6-5
J gene: TRBJ1-2
D gene: TRBD1
CDR3 protein: CASTSGQHYGYTF
CDR3 DNA: TGTGCCAGCACTTCGGGACAGCACTATGGCTACACCTTC

clone size: NA
V gene: TRBV18
J gene: TRBJ2-7
D gene: NA
CDR3 protein: CASSPLRDTTYEQYF
CDR3 DNA: TGTGCCAGCTCACCACTCCGGGACACGACCTACGAGCAGTACTTC

clone size: NA
V gene: TRBV6-5
J gene: TRBJ2-1
D gene: TRBD2
CDR3 protein: CASSYTTLGGVEQFF
CDR3 DNA: TGTGCCAGCAGTTATACTACCCTGGGGGGGGTTGAGCAGTTCTTC

clone size: NA
V gene: TRBV18
J gene: TRBJ2-7
D gene: NA
CDR3 protein: CASSPDWGAYEQYF
CDR3 DNA: TGTGCCAGCTCACCGGACTGGGGGGCCTACGAGCAGTACTTC

clone size: once
V gene: TRBV2
J gene: TRBJ1-4
D gene: NA
CDR3 protein: CASRASMGEANEKLFF
CDR3 DNA: TGTGCCAGCAGGGCTTCTATGGGGGAGGCTAATGAAAAACTGTTTTTT

clone size: NA
V gene: TRBV19
J gene: TRBJ2-5
D gene: NA
CDR3 protein: CASSIGLAKETQYF
CDR3 DNA: TGTGCCAGTAGTATAGGGCTAGCGAAAGAGACCCAGTACTTC

clone size: NA
V gene: TRBV6-2/TRBV6-3
J gene: TRBJ1-3
D gene: NA
CDR3 protein: CASSSTGTSGNTIYF
CDR3 DNA: TGTGCCAGCAGTTCGACGGGAACCTCTGGAAACACCATATATTTT

clone size: NA
V gene: TRBV30
J gene: TRBJ1-3
D gene: TRBD1
CDR3 protein: CAGDRGNSGNTIYF
CDR3 DNA: TGTGCCGGCGACAGGGGGAACTCTGGAAACACCATATATTTT

clone size: NA
V gene: TRBV4-3
J gene: TRBJ2-7
D gene: NA
CDR3 protein: CASSQVNRGGYEQYF
CDR3 DNA: TGCGCCAGCAGCCAAGTTAACAGGGGGGGTTACGAGCAGTACTTC

clone size: NA
V gene: TRBV11-2
J gene: TRBJ2-2
D gene: TRBD2
CDR3 protein: CASSLIRGGHGELFF
CDR3 DNA: TGTGCCAGCAGCTTAATACGGGGGGGGCACGGGGAGCTGTTTTTT

clone size: few
V gene: TRBV5-1
J gene: TRBJ1-1
D gene: TRBD1
CDR3 protein: CASSVEQGRTEAFF
CDR3 DNA: TGCGCCAGCAGCGTGGAACAGGGGAGGACTGAAGCTTTCTTT

clone size: once
V gene: TRBV2
J gene: TRBJ2-1
D gene: TRBD2
CDR3 protein: CASSPRLAGGNEQFF
CDR3 DNA: TGTGCCAGCAGTCCCCGGCTAGCGGGGGGGAATGAGCAGTTCTTC